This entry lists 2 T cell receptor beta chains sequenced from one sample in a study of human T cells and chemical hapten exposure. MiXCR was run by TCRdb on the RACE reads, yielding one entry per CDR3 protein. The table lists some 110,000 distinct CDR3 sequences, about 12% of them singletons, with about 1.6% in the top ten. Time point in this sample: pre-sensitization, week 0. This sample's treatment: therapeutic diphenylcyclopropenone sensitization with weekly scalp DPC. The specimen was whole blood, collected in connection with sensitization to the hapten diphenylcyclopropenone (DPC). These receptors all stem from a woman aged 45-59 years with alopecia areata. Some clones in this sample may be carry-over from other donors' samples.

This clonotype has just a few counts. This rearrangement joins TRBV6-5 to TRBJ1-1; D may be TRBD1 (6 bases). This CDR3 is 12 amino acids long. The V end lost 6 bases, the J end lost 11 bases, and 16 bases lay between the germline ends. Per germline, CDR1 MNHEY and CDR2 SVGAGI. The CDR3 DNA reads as TGTGCCAGCAGCCCTTCGACAGGCCCGGCTTTCTTT. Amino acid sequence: CASSPSTGPAFF.

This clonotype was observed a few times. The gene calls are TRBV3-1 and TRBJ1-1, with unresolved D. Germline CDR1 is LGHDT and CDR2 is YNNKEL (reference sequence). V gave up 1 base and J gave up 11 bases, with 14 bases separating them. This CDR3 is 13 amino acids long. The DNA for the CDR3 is TGTGCCAGCAGCCAAGGCCTTCGGGGTGGTGCTTTCTTT. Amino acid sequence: CASSQGLRGGAFF.